This T cell receptor (beta chain) comes out of a study of cytomegalovirus exposure and HLA in healthy donors. On this clone: What it recognizes is unknown.

Germline V gives CDR1 MNHEY, CDR2 SVGAGI. This CDR3 has 14 residues. J gave up 8 bases and V 6 bases, and 11 bases lay outside the gene matches. The study's findings and limits: Rare TCR sequences predominated, though certain public TCRs were found in many donors. Productive rates of about 87% or about 30% were seen for most TCR beta V segments in an earlier analysis. The availability of immune exposure information extended only to CMV serostatus.

It was with 60 Vbeta and 13 Jbeta primers that the PCR ran. Clones were sequenced by immunoSEQ multiplex PCR, and TCRdb holds only the in-frame ones, with some missing. Of some 130,000 clones in the sample, 60% to 80% were seen once. This sequence was found in a woman aged 60 to 75 in good health and CMV-seronegative. Sequencing was performed on PBMCs. V is TRBV6-5 and J is TRBJ1-2; 8 bases match TRBD1. CDR3 nucleotide sequence: TGTGCCAGCAGGCTCAAAGACAGGGGTGGAGGCTACACCTTC. Translated, it gives CASRLKDRGGGYTF.